Here is one TCR beta chain with its context. Compared with germline, one end of the junction differs, possibly owing to a read error. This entry is derived from a study of blood T cell repertoires in COVID-19. The wider study: Samples taken during acute and convalescent COVID-19 were collected in the United States, Italy and Spain. Nucleic acid was either cDNA or gDNA, and it came from T cells, B-cell-depleted T cells, or PBMCs.

Per the original data handling: Reference gene primer amplification in the assay estimated nucleated cell counts. Profiling relied on immunoSEQ multiplex PCR, and the TCRdb table lists in-frame clones only, not all of them. D and trimming were read from the DNA, whereas the V and J calls and clone size are those reported in that table. The sample holds some 190,000 clones; around 85% are singletons and the top ten take around 3.3%. The CDR3 has 13 amino acids. CDR1 ENHRY and CDR2 SYGVKD come from the germline V gene. This TCR came from a man aged 55-75 years with acute or convalescent COVID-19. The chain joins TRBV10-3 to TRBJ1-6, with D tentatively TRBD1 (6 bases). Sample: peripheral blood. In DNA, the CDR3 is TGTGCCACTACGGGACAACTAAATTCAGCCCTCCACTTT. Residues: CATTGQLNSALHF.